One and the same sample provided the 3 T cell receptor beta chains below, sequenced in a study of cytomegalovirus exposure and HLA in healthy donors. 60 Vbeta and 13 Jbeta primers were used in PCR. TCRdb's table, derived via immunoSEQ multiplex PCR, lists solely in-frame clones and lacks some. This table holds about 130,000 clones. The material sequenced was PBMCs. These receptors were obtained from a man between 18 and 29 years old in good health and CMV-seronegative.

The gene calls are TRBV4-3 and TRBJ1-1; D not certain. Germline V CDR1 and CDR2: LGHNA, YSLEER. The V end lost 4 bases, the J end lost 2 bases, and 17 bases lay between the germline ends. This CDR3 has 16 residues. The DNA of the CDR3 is TGCGCCAGCAGCCTACGGACCACGGGGAGTAACACTGAAGCTTTCTTT. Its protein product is CASSLRTTGSNTEAFF.

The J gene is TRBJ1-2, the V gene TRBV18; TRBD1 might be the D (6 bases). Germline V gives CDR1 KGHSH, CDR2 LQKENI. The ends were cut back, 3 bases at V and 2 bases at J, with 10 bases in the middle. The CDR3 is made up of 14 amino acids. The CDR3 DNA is TGTGCCAGCTCACCCTGGACAGCGAACTATGGCTACACCTTC. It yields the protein CASSPWTANYGYTF.

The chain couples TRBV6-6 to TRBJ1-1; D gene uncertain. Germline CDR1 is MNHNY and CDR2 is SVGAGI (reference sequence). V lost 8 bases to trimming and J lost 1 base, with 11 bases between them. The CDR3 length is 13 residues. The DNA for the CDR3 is TGTGCCAGCCGGAGCGGAGGGAACACTGAAGCTTTCTTT. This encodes CASRSGGNTEAFF.